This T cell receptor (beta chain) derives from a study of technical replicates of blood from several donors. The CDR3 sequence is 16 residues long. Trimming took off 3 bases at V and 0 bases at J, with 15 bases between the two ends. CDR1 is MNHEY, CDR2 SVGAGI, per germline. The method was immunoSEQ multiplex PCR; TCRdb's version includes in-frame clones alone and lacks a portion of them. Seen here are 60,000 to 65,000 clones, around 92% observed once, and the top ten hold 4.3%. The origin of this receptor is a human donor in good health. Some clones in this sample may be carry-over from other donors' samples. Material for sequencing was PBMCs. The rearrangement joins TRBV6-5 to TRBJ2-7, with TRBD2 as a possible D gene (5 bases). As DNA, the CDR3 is TGTGCCAGCAGTTATAGGTCCAGCGGAGTCTCCTACGAGCAGTACTTC. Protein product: CASSYRSSGVSYEQYF.